Presented here are 28 T cell receptor beta chains from one specimen sequenced in a study of radiotherapy plus CTLA-4 blockade in lung cancer. TCRdb's table, derived via immunoSEQ multiplex PCR, lists solely in-frame clones and lacks some. The table lists around 100,000 clones, about four fifths of them singletons. The material sequenced was peripheral blood, taken from a patient treated with radiotherapy plus ipilimumab. These receptor sequences come from a human donor with non-small cell lung cancer that progressed on radiotherapy plus ipilimumab. Some clones in this sample may be carry-over from other donors' samples.

The V call is TRBV29-1, the J call TRBJ1-2; TRBD1 agrees at 10 bases. This CDR3 region has 15 residues. The germline V gene has CDR1 SQVTM and CDR2 ANQGSEA. V dropped 2 bases and J dropped 4; count of bases not matched to a gene: 7. The CDR3 DNA reads as TGCAGCGTTGAACCCGGGACAGGGGAGATCTATGGCTACACCTTC. As protein: CSVEPGTGEIYGYTF.

V usage is TRBV28 and J usage is TRBJ2-7; unclear D gene. The CDR3 covers 11 residues. Germline-derived CDR1 and CDR2 are MDHEN and SYDVKM. The V end was cut by 6 bases, the J end by 2 bases, with 5 bases between. Written as DNA, the CDR3 is TGTGCCAGCAGGTCGACCTACGAGCAGTACTTC. The encoded protein is CASRSTYEQYF.

The V and J genes are TRBV13 and TRBJ2-7, with TRBD2 as a possible D gene (5 bases). CDR3 length: 15 amino acids. Between the trimmed V and J ends, which lost 2 bases and 4 bases, there was a span of 15 bases. The germline gives CDR1 PRHDT, CDR2 FYEKMQ (reference sequence). Here the CDR3 reads CASSLSTLGGYEQYF. In DNA, the CDR3 is TGTGCCAGCAGCTTATCCACCCTCGGAGGTTACGAGCAGTACTTC.

The chain recombines TRBV13 with TRBJ2-7, with 11 bases fitting TRBD2. The CDR3 is 15 amino acids. The V gene's germline CDR1 is PRHDT and CDR2 FYEKMQ (reference sequence). V lost 4 bases and J lost 3; bases outside the gene matches: 5. The CDR3 sequence: CASSYLLAGDYEQYF. CDR3 coding DNA: TGTGCCAGCAGCTACTTACTAGCGGGGGACTACGAGCAGTACTTC.

V is TRBV7-2 and J is TRBJ1-4; the match to TRBD1 covers 8 bases. From germline, CDR1 is SGHTA and CDR2 FQGNSA. J was trimmed by 4 bases and V by 5 bases; bases with no gene match: 6. The CDR3 sequence is 15 residues long. The CDR3 DNA sequence: TGTGCCAGCAGCGGGTGGGACAGGCGTAATGAAAAACTGTTTTTT. Its translation: CASSGWDRRNEKLFF.

The chain uses TRBV6-5 and TRBJ1-2; no reliable D call. V was pared by 8 bases and J by 1 base, with 11 bases between. The CDR3 has 13 amino acids. CDR1 is MNHEY, CDR2 SVGAGI, per germline. CDR3 DNA: TGTGCCAGCCCTTGGGTAAGTAACTATGGCTACACCTTC. Translation gives CASPWVSNYGYTF.

The chain employs TRBV2 and TRBJ1-6; D is unresolved. CDR3 length: 13 amino acids. Germline CDR1 reads SNHLY; CDR2 reads FYNNEI. V shed 7 bases and J shed 8 bases, with 12 bases lying between them. CDR3 sequence (DNA): TGTGCCAGCAATGGAGGCCCCGATTCACCCCTCCACTTT. Translated, it gives CASNGGPDSPLHF.

This clone was counted between two and nine times. The genes are TRBV18 and TRBJ2-7; 10 bases agree with TRBD1. The germline V gene has CDR1 KGHSH and CDR2 LQKENI. CDR3 length: 14 residues. The V segment lost 2 bases and the J segment 3 bases; nucleotides outside the gene matches: 1. CDR3 protein: CASSPGTGVYEQYF. Here the CDR3 DNA reads TGTGCCAGCTCACCAGGGACAGGGGTCTACGAGCAGTACTTC.

V gene TRBV7-3 combines with J gene TRBJ1-1; D call uncertain. Trimming stripped 4 bases from V and 10 bases from J, with 16 bases between. Germline CDR1 is SGHTA and CDR2 is FQGTGA. CDR3 size: 13 residues. In DNA, the CDR3 is TGTGCCAGCAGCTCAGAGCCACGCTTGGGAGCTTTCTTT. Amino acid sequence: CASSSEPRLGAFF.

This chain uses TRBV5-6 with TRBJ1-1; maybe TRBD1 (6 bases). This CDR3 spans 14 amino acids. CDR1 SGHDT and CDR2 YYEEEE come from the germline V gene. The V gene lost 4 bases and the J gene lost 0 bases, with 10 bases spanning the gap. This CDR3 reads CASSNTGLNTEAFF. CDR3 DNA: TGTGCCAGCAGCAATACAGGGTTGAACACTGAAGCTTTCTTT. The full variable domain, rest sourced from reference TRBV5-6 and TRBJ1-1, is DAGVTQSPTHLIKTRGQQVTLRCSPKSGHDTVSWYQQALGQGPQFIFQYYEEEERQRGNFPDRFSGHQFPNYSSELNVNALLLGDSALYLCASSNTGLNTEAFFGQGTRLTVV.

V gene TRBV29-1 combines with J gene TRBJ2-3; D not certain. The CDR3 covers 12 residues. Trimming removed 5 bases from V and 5 bases from J, with 11 bases in between. CDR1 and CDR2 from the germline V gene are SQVTM and ANQGSEA. The CDR3 DNA sequence: TGCAGCGTTAGAGCTACACAAGATACGCAGTATTTT. Encoded protein: CSVRATQDTQYF.

This clone turned up a few times. The gene calls are TRBV5-1 and TRBJ2-5; 7 nucleotides agree with TRBD2. Germline CDR1 SGHRS, CDR2 YFSETQ. V lost 4 bases to trimming and J lost 4 bases; unmatched junction nucleotides: 13. The CDR3 contains 16 residues. The CDR3 reads CASSQRTSGISETQYF. The CDR3 DNA is TGCGCCAGCAGCCAGAGGACTAGTGGAATTTCAGAGACCCAGTACTTC.

V usage is TRBV2 and J usage is TRBJ2-5; 10 nucleotides align to TRBD2. This CDR3 region has 15 residues. Germline trimming cut 3 bases from V and 5 bases from J; bases unmatched to any gene: 6. Looked up from germline, CDR1 is SNHLY and CDR2 is FYNNEI. The CDR3, as DNA: TGTGCCAGCAGTGATCCAAGCGGGGGGGCGGAGACCCAGTACTTC. It translates to CASSDPSGGAETQYF. Supplemented by reference TRBV2 and TRBJ2-5, the full variable domain reads EPEVTQTPSHQVTQMGQEVILRCVPISNHLYFYWYRQILGQKVEFLVSFYNNEISEKSEIFDDQFSVERPDGSNFTLKIRSTKLEDSAMYFCASSDPSGGAETQYFGPGTRLLVL.

This chain links TRBV2 with TRBJ2-4, with TRBD2 matching over 10 bases. CDR3 length: 15 amino acids. Germline assignment: CDR1 SNHLY and CDR2 FYNNEI. With 8 bases clipped from V and 2 bases from J, the junction kept 6 bases outside the gene matches. The CDR3 is CASLSGGPPKNIQYF. The CDR3, as DNA: TGTGCCAGCCTTAGCGGGGGGCCCCCCAAAAACATTCAGTACTTC.

The chain recombines TRBV5-1 with TRBJ2-5; 11 bases align to TRBD2. The V gene end was trimmed by 4 bases and the J gene end by 3 bases; junction bases not matched to a gene: 2. The CDR3 has 14 amino acids. The V gene's germline CDR1 is SGHRS and CDR2 YFSETQ. CDR3 in amino acids: CASSPGLAEETQYF. The CDR3 nucleotides are TGCGCCAGCAGCCCGGGACTAGCGGAAGAGACCCAGTACTTC.

The CDR3 bases are TGTGCCAGCTCACCCGGGACGGGTGAGCATTCACCCCTCCACTTT. This sequence encodes CASSPGTGEHSPLHF. This chain links TRBV18 with TRBJ1-6; perhaps TRBD1 as D (5 bases). The V end was cut by 3 bases, the J end by 8 bases, with 14 bases between. CDR1 KGHSH and CDR2 LQKENI come from the germline V gene. The CDR3 length is 15 residues.

The rearrangement links TRBV2 to TRBJ1-1; 7 bases are a match to TRBD1. Germline CDR1 is SNHLY and CDR2 is FYNNEI. The CDR3 is 13 residues long. V dropped 1 base and J dropped 11; count of bases not matched to a gene: 7. CDR3 sequence: CASSEVGQGDAFF. DNA of the CDR3: TGTGCCAGCAGTGAAGTAGGGCAGGGGGATGCTTTCTTT. Full variable domain (rest looked up from reference TRBV2 and TRBJ1-1): EPEVTQTPSHQVTQMGQEVILRCVPISNHLYFYWYRQILGQKVEFLVSFYNNEISEKSEIFDDQFSVERPDGSNFTLKIRSTKLEDSAMYFCASSEVGQGDAFFGQGTRLTVV.

CDR3 nucleotide sequence: TGTGCCAGCAGTTACAGGGGCAGCGGGGAGCTGTTTTTT. This translates into CASSYRGSGELFF. V and J are TRBV6-5 and TRBJ2-2, with D possibly TRBD1 on 5 matching bases. Trimming took off 2 bases at V and 7 bases at J, with 8 bases between the two ends. The CDR3 extends over 13 amino acids. The germline CDR1 and CDR2 sequences are MNHEY and SVGAGI.

The J gene is TRBJ2-5, the V gene TRBV5-5; the D gene is possibly TRBD2 (6 bases). Germline values: CDR1 SGHKS, CDR2 YYEKEE (reference sequence). Trimming took off 4 bases at V and 5 bases at J, with 12 bases between the two ends. The CDR3 is 13 residues long. The chain's CDR3 is CASSPGGLETQYF. CDR3 nucleotides: TGTGCCAGCAGCCCTGGGGGACTGGAGACCCAGTACTTC.

The chain has TRBV27 and TRBJ2-5; D possibly matches TRBD1 or TRBD2 (5 bases each). There are 15 residues in the CDR3. V was trimmed by 4 bases and J by 4 bases, leaving 16 bases between them. Germline-derived CDR1 and CDR2 are MNHEY and SMNVEV (reference sequence). The CDR3 loop is CASSSSGRGLETQYF. CDR3 coding DNA: TGTGCCAGCAGTTCATCTGGCCGGGGCCTAGAGACCCAGTACTTC.

A single count supports this clone. This chain links TRBV4-3 with TRBJ2-3; 11 bases line up with TRBD2. This CDR3 is 19 amino acids long. V trimming: 1 base; J trimming: 6 bases; junction bases outside the gene matches: 15. CDR1 is LGHNA and CDR2 is YSLEER in the germline V gene. Here the CDR3 DNA reads TGCGCCAGCAGCCAAGCCCCGTGGCTTAGCGGGGGGGCGGGGGATACGCAGTATTTT. Translation gives CASSQAPWLSGGAGDTQYF.

Comments on this clone: In the same sample, other DNA sequences code for this CDR3. This chain connects TRBV4-3 to TRBJ1-6; the D is unclear. The CDR3 is made up of 13 amino acids. The germline V and J ends were trimmed by 4 bases and 8 bases, with 9 bases remaining between them. Germline CDR1 reads LGHNA; CDR2 reads YSLEER. DNA of the CDR3: TGCGCCAGCAGCCTTCGTGGGGATTCACCCCTCCACTTT. This translates into CASSLRGDSPLHF.

The genes are TRBV14 and TRBJ1-2; the D is unclear. The germline gives CDR1 SGHDN, CDR2 FVKESK. This CDR3 is built from 14 residues. V was cut by 0 bases and J by 4 bases, with 9 bases left in between. The CDR3 loop reads CASSQDLGSYGYTF. For the CDR3, the DNA is TGTGCCAGCAGCCAAGATTTAGGGAGCTATGGCTACACCTTC.

There are a few counts of this clone. V usage is TRBV6-1 and J usage is TRBJ1-2; 7 bases align to TRBD1. Trimming removed 5 bases from V and 0 bases from J; junction bases left unmatched: 3. From germline, CDR1 is MNHNS and CDR2 SASEGT. This CDR3 is built from 14 residues. CDR3 amino acids: CASSPGQTNYGYTF. CDR3 DNA: TGTGCCAGCAGTCCGGGACAGACTAACTATGGCTACACCTTC.

The chain uses TRBV2 and TRBJ1-1, with TRBD1 matching over 9 bases. The junction had 2 bases not matched to a gene; V was cut back by 5 bases and J by 1 base. Germline CDR1 SNHLY, CDR2 FYNNEI. The CDR3 length is 14 residues. CDR3 in DNA: TGTGCCAGCAGTTTACAGGGGGCGAACACTGAAGCTTTCTTT. This codes for CASSLQGANTEAFF. Based on the CDR3 plus reference TRBV2 and TRBJ1-1, the full variable domain is EPEVTQTPSHQVTQMGQEVILRCVPISNHLYFYWYRQILGQKVEFLVSFYNNEISEKSEIFDDQFSVERPDGSNFTLKIRSTKLEDSAMYFCASSLQGANTEAFFGQGTRLTVV.

The genes are TRBV5-4 and TRBJ1-1, with no clear D. The CDR3 length is 11 residues. Trimming pared 0 bases from V and 12 bases from J, leaving 9 bases between. Germline V gives CDR1 SGHNT, CDR2 YYREEE (reference sequence). The CDR3 sequence is CASSLGGWTFF. The CDR3 DNA is TGTGCCAGCAGCTTGGGCGGCTGGACTTTCTTT.

This clone was seen a few times. The V call is TRBV5-1, the J call TRBJ1-2; 11 positions match TRBD1. The CDR3 consists of 17 residues. V trimming: 4 bases; J trimming: 4 bases; junction bases outside the gene matches: 12. Germline values: CDR1 SGHRS, CDR2 YFSETQ. CDR3 nucleotide sequence: TGCGCCAGCAGCAAAGGACAGGGGGCCCATTTGGGCTATGGCTACACCTTC. As protein: CASSKGQGAHLGYGYTF.

V is TRBV7-2 and J is TRBJ1-1; D remains unclear. The germline V gene has CDR1 SGHTA and CDR2 FQGNSA. V dropped 2 bases and J dropped 6 bases, with 10 bases sitting between them. CDR3 length: 13 amino acids. The CDR3 here is CASSLLGWAEAFF. The CDR3 DNA reads as TGTGCCAGCAGCTTATTAGGTTGGGCTGAAGCTTTCTTT.